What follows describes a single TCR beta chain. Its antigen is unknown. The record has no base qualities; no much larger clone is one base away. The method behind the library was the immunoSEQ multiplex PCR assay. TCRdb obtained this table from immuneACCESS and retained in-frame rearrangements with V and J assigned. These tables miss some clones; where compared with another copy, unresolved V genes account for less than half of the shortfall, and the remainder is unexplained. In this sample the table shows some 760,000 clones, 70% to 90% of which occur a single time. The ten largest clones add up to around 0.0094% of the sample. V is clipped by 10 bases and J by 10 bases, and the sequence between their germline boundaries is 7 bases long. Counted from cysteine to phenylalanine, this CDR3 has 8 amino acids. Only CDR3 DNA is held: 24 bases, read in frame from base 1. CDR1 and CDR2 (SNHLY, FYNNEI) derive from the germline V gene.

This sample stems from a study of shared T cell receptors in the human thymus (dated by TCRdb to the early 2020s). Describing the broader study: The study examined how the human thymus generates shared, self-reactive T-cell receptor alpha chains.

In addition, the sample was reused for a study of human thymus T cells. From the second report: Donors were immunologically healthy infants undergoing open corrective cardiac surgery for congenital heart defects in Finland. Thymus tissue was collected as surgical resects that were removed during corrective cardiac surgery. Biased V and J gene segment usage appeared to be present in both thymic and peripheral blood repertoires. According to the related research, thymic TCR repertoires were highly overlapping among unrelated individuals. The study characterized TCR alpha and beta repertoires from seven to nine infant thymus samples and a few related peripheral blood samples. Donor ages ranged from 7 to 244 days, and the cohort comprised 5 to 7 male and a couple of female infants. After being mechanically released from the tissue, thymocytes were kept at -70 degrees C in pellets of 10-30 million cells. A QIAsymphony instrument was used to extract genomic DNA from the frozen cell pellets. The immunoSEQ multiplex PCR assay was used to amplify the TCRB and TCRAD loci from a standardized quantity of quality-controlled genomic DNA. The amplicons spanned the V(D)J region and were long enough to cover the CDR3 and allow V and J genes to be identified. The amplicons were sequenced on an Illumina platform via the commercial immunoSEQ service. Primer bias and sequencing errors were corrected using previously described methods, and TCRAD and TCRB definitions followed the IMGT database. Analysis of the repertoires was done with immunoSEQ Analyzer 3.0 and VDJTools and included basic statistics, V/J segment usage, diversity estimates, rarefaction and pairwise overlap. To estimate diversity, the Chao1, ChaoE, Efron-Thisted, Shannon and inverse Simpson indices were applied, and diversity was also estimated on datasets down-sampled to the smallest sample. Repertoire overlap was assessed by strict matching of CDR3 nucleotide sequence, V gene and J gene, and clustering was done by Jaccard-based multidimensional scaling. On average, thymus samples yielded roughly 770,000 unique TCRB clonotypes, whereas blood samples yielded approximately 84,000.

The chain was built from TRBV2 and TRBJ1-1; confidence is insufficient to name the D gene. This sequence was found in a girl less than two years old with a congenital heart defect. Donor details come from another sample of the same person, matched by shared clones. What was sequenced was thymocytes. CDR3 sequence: CATPGAFF. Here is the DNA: TGTGCCACCCCCGGAGCTTTCTTT.